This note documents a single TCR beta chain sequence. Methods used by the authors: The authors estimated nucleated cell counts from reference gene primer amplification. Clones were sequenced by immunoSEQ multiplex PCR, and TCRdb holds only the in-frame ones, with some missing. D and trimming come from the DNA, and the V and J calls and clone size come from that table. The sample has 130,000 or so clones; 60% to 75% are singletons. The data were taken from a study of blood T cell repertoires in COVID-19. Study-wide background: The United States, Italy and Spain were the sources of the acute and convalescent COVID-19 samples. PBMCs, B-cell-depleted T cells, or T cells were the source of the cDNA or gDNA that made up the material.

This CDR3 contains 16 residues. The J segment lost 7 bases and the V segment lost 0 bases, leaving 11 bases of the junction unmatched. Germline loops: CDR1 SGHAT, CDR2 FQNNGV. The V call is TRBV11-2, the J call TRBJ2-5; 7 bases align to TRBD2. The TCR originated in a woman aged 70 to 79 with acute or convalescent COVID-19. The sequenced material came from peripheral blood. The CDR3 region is CASSLDRFRGEGTQYF. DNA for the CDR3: TGTGCCAGCAGCTTAGATCGGTTCCGGGGGGAGGGGACCCAGTACTTC. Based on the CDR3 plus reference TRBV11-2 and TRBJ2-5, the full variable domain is EAGVAQSPRYKIIEKRQSVAFWCNPISGHATLYWYQQILGQGPKLLIQFQNNGVVDDSQLPKDRFSAERLKGVDSTLKIQPAKLEDSAVYLCASSLDRFRGEGTQYFGPGTRLLVL.